This entry lists 10 T cell receptor beta chains sequenced from one sample in a study of regulatory T cells in long-lasting Graves disease. Documented time point: persistent/refractory GD, antithyroid drugs over 5 years with positive TRAb. PBMCs were the source of the RNA used for TCR sequencing. For TCR beta, libraries came from iRepertoire HTBI primers and Arm-PCR of CDR3 regions. TCRdb used MiXCR to reprocess the multiplex PCR reads, holding one entry per CDR3 protein. The sample lists approximately 400,000 distinct CDR3 sequences, around 21% occurring once. Specimen: peripheral blood mononuclear cells (PBMCs), collected when the disease was refractory, from a patient treated with antithyroid drugs. These receptors came from a female donor with Graves disease.

This clonotype was found many times. The rearrangement joins TRBV6-1 to TRBJ1-4, with TRBD1 matching over 9 bases. The length of the CDR3 is 15 residues. J was trimmed by 4 bases and V by 6 bases; bases with no gene match: 6. The germline V gene encodes CDR1 MNHNS and CDR2 SASEGT. CDR3 bases: TGTGCCAGCAGAAGGACAGGGGTCGGTAATGAAAAACTGTTTTTT. Amino acid sequence: CASRRTGVGNEKLFF.

This clonotype was found many times. The V and J genes are TRBV20-1 and TRBJ1-1; D ambiguous. V was trimmed by 3 bases and J by 5 bases, leaving 10 bases between them. The germline CDR1 and CDR2 sequences are DFQATT and SNEGSKA (reference sequence). The CDR3 covers 12 residues. CDR3 in amino acids: CSASQGNTEAFF. In nucleotides, the CDR3 is TGCAGTGCTAGTCAAGGAAATACTGAAGCTTTCTTT.

The chain links TRBV2 to TRBJ2-5; TRBD2 matches at 7 bases. The germline CDR1 and CDR2 sequences are SNHLY and FYNNEI. The CDR3 is made up of 15 amino acids. V trimming: 4 bases; J trimming: 5 bases; junction bases outside the gene matches: 10. The CDR3 DNA is TGTGCCAGCAGTGGGTGGGCGGGAGAGGGCGAGACCCAGTACTTC. Encoded protein: CASSGWAGEGETQYF.

About this clonotype itself: A clone one base away is much larger, so this may be a read error. V is TRBV7-2 and J is TRBJ2-7, with 7 nucleotides matching TRBD1. Germline V gene data show CDR1 as SGHTA and CDR2 as FQGNSA. The CDR3 runs 14 residues. The CDR3 coding sequence is TGTGCCAGCAGCTTAGACGGGACAGACTACAAGCAGTACTTC. Translating gives CASSLDGTDYKQYF.

This chain links TRBV30 with TRBJ1-4, with D maybe TRBD1 (6 bases). V was trimmed by 2 bases and J by 8 bases, leaving 12 bases between them. Germline-derived CDR1 and CDR2 are GTSNPN and SVGIG (reference sequence). The CDR3 is 13 residues long. The CDR3 DNA sequence: TGTGCCTGGAGTTACCGACAGGAGGAAAAACTGTTTTTT. Translation: CAWSYRQEEKLFF.

The chain links TRBV6-5 to TRBJ2-7, with D tentatively TRBD1 or TRBD2 (5 bases each). The V end was cut by 2 bases, the J end by 6 bases, with 17 bases between. The CDR3 extends over 15 amino acids. Germline CDR1 MNHEY, CDR2 SVGAGI. In DNA form, the CDR3 reads TGTGCCAGCAGTTACGGGGACCGTGGAGGTCGCGAGCAGTACTTC. Translating gives CASSYGDRGGREQYF.

Worth noting for this clonotype: This may stem from a read error, because a much larger clone lies one nucleotide away. This chain connects TRBV15 to TRBJ2-5, with 8 bases lining up with TRBD2. The CDR3 is 15 residues long. The V gene's germline CDR1 is LNHNV and CDR2 YYDKDF (reference sequence). The V and J ends lost 2 bases and 7 bases, in that order; junction bases with no gene match: 9. In DNA form, the CDR3 reads TGTGCCACCAGCAGACAAGGACTAGCAGGAGGGACCCAGTACTTC. Translating gives CATSRQGLAGGTQYF.

This clonotype was seen a handful of times. A much bigger clone sits one base away, suggesting this may be a read error. The DNA is left out, because the CDR3 cannot be placed on it with certainty; the CDR3 is given as TCRdb lists it. The chain's CDR3 is CASSFQGGTGNAWYGCTF. The J gene is TRBJ1-2, the V gene TRBV5-5; the table's D call TRBD1 went unverified against the DNA. A total of 18 residues make up the CDR3, ends included. CDR1 and CDR2 (germline): SGHKS, YYEKEE (reference sequence).

DNA of the CDR3: TGTGCCTGGAGTGAGGGGATTTATGGCTACACCTTC. Its protein product is CAWSEGIYGYTF. The rearrangement joins TRBV30 to TRBJ1-2; D might be TRBD1 (5 bases). CDR1 and CDR2 (germline): GTSNPN, SVGIG (reference sequence). This CDR3 spans 12 amino acids. Trimming stripped 1 base from V and 5 bases from J, with 8 bases between.

This chain links TRBV5-1 with TRBJ2-1, with 7 bases that match TRBD1. J was trimmed by 6 bases and V by 3 bases; bases with no gene match: 12. From germline, CDR1 is SGHRS and CDR2 YFSETQ. The CDR3 has 16 amino acids. The CDR3 nucleotides are TGCGCCAGCAGCTCCAACCCGGGACAGAACTCCAATGAGCAGTTCTTC. It codes for CASSSNPGQNSNEQFF.